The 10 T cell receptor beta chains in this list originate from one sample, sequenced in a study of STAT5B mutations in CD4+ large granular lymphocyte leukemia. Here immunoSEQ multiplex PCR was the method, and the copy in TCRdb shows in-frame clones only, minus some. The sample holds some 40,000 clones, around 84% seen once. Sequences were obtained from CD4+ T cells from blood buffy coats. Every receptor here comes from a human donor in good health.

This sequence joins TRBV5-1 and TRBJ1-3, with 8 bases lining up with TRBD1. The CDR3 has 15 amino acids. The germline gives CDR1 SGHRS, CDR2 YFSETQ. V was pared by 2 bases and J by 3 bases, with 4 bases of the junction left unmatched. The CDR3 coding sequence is TGCGCCAGCAGCTTCGGACAGGGAGTTGGAAACACCATATATTTT. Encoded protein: CASSFGQGVGNTIYF.

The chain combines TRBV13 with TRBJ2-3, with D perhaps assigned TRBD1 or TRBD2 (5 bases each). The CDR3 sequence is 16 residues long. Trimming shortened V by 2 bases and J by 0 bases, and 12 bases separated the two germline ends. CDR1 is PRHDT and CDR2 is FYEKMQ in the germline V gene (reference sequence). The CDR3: CASSLRDGLSTDTQYF. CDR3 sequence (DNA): TGTGCCAGCAGCTTAAGGGACGGCCTTAGCACAGATACGCAGTATTTT.

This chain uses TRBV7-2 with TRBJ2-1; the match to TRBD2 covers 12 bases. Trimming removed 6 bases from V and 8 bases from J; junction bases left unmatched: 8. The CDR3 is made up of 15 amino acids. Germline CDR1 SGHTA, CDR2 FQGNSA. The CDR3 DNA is TGTGCCAGCAGGCGGACTAGCGGGGTCGTCGATGAGCAGTTCTTC. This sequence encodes CASRRTSGVVDEQFF. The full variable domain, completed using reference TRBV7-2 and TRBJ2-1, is GAGVSQSPSNKVTEKGKDVELRCDPISGHTALYWYRQSLGQGLEFLIYFQGNSAPDKSGLPSDRFSAERTGGSVSTLTIQRTQQEDSAVYLCASRRTSGVVDEQFFGPGTRLTVL.

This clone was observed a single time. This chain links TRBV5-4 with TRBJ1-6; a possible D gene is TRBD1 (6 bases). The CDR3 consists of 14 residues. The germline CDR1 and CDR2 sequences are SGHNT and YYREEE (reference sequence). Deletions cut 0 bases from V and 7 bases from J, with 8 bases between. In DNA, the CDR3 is TGTGCCAGCAGCTTGGAGCAGGGGAATTCACCCCTCCACTTT. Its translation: CASSLEQGNSPLHF.

The DNA for the CDR3 is TGTGCCAGCAGCACCCGGACAGGGAACGAGCAGTACTTC. It is translated as CASSTRTGNEQYF. J is TRBJ2-7 and V is TRBV9; 8 positions match TRBD1. The CDR3 loop spans 13 amino acids. Germline lookup yields CDR1 SGDLS and CDR2 YYNGEE. J was trimmed by 5 bases and V by 4 bases; bases with no gene match: 5. Looking up the rest from reference TRBV9 and TRBJ2-7 gives the full variable domain: DSGVTQTPKHLITATGQRVTLRCSPRSGDLSVYWYQQSLDQGLQFLIQYYNGEERAKGNILERFSAQQFPDLHSELNLSSLELGDSALYFCASSTRTGNEQYFGPGTRLTVT.

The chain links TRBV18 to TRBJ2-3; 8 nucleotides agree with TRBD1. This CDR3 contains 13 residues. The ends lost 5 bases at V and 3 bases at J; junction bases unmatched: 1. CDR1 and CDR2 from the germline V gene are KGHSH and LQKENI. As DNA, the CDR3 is TGTGCCAGCTCAGGACAGGGTACAGATACGCAGTATTTT. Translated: CASSGQGTDTQYF.

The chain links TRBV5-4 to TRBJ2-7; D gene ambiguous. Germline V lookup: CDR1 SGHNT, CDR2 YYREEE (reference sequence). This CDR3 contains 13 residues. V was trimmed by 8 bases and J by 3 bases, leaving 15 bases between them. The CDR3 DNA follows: TGTGCCAGTACTTCCTACGGGCACTACGAGCAGTACTTC. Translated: CASTSYGHYEQYF. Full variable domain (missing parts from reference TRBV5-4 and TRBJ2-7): ETGVTQSPTHLIKTRGQQVTLRCSSQSGHNTVSWYQQALGQGPQFIFQYYREEENGRGNFPPRFSGLQFPNYSSELNVNALELDDSALYLCASTSYGHYEQYFGPGTRLTVT.

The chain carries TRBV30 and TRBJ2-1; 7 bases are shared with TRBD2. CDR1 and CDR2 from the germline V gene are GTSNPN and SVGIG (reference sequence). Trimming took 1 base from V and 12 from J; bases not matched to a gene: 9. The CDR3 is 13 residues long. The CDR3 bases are TGTGCCTGGAGTGGGGGGGGGTGGCCTGGGCAGTTCTTC. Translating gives CAWSGGGWPGQFF. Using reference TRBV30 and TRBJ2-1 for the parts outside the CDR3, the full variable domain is SQTIHQWPATLVQPVGSPLSLECTVEGTSNPNLYWYRQAAGRGLQLLFYSVGIGQISSEVPQNLSASRPQDRQFILSSKKLLLSDSGFYLCAWSGGGWPGQFFGPGTRLTVL.

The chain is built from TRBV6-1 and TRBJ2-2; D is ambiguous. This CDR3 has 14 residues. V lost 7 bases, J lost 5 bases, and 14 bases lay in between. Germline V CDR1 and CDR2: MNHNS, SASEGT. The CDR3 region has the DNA TGTGCCAGCAAACGGACCTTAACTACCGGGGAGCTGTTTTTT. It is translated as CASKRTLTTGELFF.

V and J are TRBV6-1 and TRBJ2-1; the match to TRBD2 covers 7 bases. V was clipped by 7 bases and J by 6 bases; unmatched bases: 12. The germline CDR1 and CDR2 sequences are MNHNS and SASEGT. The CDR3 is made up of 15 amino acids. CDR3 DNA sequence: TGTGCCAGCACCACGGGCGGGAGCCCATCCAATGAGCAGTTCTTC. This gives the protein CASTTGGSPSNEQFF.